This T cell receptor beta chain was documented in a study of tumor-infiltrating lymphocytes in primary liver carcinoma. Looking at the study overall: T1-T3 N0M0 was the stage of the tumors, which were about 4.2 to 10 cm across.

The template, roughly 550 ng total RNA, yielded TCR beta cDNA made with a constant-region primer. Three nested multiplex PCR rounds of slightly modified ARM-PCR generated TCR beta libraries. TRBV1-TRBV30 forward primers paired with a C-beta reverse primer were used in the first two PCR rounds, which ran approximately 10 cycles each. TCRdb independently ran MiXCR on the multiplex PCR reads; one entry per CDR3 protein. The table has about 320,000 distinct CDR3 sequences, less than 75% seen once. Germline DNA was also extracted, and blood RNA was taken from unsorted whole blood. Looked up from germline, CDR1 is SGHNT and CDR2 is YYREEE (reference sequence). The junction had 6 bases not matched to a gene; V was cut back by 2 bases and J by 5 bases. The CDR3 has 15 residues.

The sequencing input was peripheral blood. The sequence derives from a man in his forties with primary liver carcinoma and hepatitis B virus infection. The V and J genes are TRBV5-4 and TRBJ2-3, with 9 bases matching TRBD1. CDR3 sequence: CASSFGTGRKDTQYF. CDR3 coding DNA: TGTGCCAGCAGCTTCGGGACAGGGCGCAAAGATACGCAGTATTTT. The full variable domain, rest sourced from reference TRBV5-4 and TRBJ2-3, is ETGVTQSPTHLIKTRGQQVTLRCSSQSGHNTVSWYQQALGQGPQFIFQYYREEENGRGNFPPRFSGLQFPNYSSELNVNALELDDSALYLCASSFGTGRKDTQYFGPGTRLTVL.